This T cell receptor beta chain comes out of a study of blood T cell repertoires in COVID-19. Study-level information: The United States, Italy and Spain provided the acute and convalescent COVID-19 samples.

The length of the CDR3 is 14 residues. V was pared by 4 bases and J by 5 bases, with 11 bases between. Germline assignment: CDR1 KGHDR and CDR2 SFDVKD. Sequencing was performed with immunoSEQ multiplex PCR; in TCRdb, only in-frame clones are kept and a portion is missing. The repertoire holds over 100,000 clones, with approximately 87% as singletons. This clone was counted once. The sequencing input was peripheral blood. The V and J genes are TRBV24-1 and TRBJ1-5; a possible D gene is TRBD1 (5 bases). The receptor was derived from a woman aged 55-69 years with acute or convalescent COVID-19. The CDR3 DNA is TGTGCCACCAGTGAAGTAGGGGATCATCAGCCCCAGCATTTT. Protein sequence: CATSEVGDHQPQHF.